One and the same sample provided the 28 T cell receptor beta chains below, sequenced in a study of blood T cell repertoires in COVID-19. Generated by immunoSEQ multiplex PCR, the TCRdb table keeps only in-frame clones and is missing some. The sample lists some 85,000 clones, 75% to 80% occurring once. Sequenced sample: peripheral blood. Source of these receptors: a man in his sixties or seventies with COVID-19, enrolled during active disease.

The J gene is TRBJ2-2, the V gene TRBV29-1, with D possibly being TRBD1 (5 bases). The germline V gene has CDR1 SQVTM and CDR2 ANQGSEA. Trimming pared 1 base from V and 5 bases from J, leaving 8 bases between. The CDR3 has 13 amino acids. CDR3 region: CSVEGRATGELFF. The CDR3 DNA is TGCAGCGTTGAAGGCAGGGCGACCGGGGAGCTGTTTTTT.

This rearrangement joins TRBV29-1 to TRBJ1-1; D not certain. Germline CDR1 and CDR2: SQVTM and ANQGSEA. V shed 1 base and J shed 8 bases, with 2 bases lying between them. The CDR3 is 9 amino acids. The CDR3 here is CSVEAEAFF. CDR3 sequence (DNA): TGCAGCGTTGAAGCAGAAGCTTTCTTT.

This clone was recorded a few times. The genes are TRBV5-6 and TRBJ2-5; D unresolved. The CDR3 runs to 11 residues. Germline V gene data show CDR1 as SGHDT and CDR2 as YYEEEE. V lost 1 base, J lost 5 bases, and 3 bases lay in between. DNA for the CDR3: TGTGCCAGCAGCTTGCGGGAGACCCAGTACTTC. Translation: CASSLRETQYF.

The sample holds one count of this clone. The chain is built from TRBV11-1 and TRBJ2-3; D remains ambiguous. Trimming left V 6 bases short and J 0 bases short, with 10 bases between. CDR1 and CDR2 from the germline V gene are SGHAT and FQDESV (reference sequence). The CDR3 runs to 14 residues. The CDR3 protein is CASSDSTSTDTQYF. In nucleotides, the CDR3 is TGTGCCAGCAGTGACTCAACTAGCACAGATACGCAGTATTTT.

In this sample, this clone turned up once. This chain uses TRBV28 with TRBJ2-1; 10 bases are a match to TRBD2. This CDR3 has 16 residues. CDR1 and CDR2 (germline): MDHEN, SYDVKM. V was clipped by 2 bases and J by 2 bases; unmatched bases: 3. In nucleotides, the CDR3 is TGTGCCAGCAGTTTAGTAACTAGCGGGACCTACAATGAGCAGTTCTTC. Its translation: CASSLVTSGTYNEQFF.

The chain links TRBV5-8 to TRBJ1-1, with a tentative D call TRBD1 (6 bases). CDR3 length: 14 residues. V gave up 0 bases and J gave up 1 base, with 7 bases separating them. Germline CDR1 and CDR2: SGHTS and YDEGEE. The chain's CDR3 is CASSLGTANTEAFF. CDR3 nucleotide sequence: TGTGCCAGCAGCTTGGGGACAGCGAACACTGAAGCTTTCTTT.

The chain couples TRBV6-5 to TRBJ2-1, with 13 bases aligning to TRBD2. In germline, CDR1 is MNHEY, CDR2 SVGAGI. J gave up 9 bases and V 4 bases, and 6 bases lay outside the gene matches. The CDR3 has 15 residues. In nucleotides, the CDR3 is TGTGCCAGCAGTTCACTAGCGGGAGGGTCTGGTGAGCAGTTCTTC. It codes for CASSSLAGGSGEQFF.

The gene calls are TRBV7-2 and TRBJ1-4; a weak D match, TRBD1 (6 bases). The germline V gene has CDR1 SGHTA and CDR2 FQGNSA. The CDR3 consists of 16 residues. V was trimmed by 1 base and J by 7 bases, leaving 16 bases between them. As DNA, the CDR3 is TGTGCCAGCAGCTTAGGGAACAGGGTGGGTGGTGAAAAACTGTTTTTT. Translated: CASSLGNRVGGEKLFF.

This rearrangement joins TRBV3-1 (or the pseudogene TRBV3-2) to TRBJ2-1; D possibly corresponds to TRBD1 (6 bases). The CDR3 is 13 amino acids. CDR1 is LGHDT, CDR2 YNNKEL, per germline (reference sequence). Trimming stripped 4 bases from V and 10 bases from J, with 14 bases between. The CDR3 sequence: CASSPRARGEQFF. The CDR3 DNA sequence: TGTGCCAGCAGCCCTCGAGCCAGGGGCGAGCAGTTCTTC.

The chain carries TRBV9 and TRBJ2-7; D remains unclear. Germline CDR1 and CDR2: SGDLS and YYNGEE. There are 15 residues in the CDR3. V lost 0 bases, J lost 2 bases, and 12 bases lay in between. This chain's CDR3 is CASSVGAADTYEQYF. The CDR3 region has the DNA TGTGCCAGCAGCGTAGGAGCAGCCGACACCTACGAGCAGTACTTC.

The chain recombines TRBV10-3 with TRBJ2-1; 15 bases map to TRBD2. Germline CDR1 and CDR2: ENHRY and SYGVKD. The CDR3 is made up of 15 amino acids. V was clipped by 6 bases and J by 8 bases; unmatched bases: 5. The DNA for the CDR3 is TGTGCCATCAGACGAGGACTAGCGGGAGGGGATGAGCAGTTCTTC. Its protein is CAIRRGLAGGDEQFF.

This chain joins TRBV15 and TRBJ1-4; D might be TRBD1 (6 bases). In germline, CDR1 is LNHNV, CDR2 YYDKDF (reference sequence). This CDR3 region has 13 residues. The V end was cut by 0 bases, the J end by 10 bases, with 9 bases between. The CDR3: CATSRDRGGKLFF. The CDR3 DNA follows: TGTGCCACCAGCAGAGATAGGGGGGGAAAACTGTTTTTT.

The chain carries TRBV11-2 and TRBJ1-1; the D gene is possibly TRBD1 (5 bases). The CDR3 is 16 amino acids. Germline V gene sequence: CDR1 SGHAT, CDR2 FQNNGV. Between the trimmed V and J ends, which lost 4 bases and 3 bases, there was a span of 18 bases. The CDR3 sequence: CASSSSRVLGDTEAFF. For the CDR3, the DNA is TGTGCCAGCAGCTCAAGCAGGGTTTTAGGCGACACTGAAGCTTTCTTT.

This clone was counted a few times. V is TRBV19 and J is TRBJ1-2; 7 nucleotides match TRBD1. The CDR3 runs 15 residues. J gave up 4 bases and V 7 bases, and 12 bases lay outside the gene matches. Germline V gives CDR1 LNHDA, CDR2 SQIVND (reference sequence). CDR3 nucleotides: TGTGCCAGTACCCTCAGTGGGACAGCGAGCTATGGCTACACCTTC. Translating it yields CASTLSGTASYGYTF.

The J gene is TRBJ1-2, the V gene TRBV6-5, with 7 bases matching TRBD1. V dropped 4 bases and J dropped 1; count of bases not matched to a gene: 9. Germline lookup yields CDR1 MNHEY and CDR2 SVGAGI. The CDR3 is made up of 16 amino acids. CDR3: CASSSDWDRGNYGYTF. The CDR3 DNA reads TGTGCCAGCAGTTCAGACTGGGACAGAGGTAACTATGGCTACACCTTC.

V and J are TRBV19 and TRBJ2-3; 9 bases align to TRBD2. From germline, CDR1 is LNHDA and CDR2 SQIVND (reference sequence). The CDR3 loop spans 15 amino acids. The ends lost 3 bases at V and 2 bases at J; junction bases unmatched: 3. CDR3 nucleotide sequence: TGTGCCAGTAGTATCTCTAGCGGGGACACAGATACGCAGTATTTT. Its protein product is CASSISSGDTDTQYF.

CDR3 in amino acids: CASSSGTRGLEQYF. CDR3 nucleotide sequence: TGCGCCAGCAGCTCCGGGACTAGAGGGCTCGAGCAGTACTTC. The chain employs TRBV5-1 and TRBJ2-7, with TRBD2 matching 8 bases. This CDR3 has 14 residues. V was clipped by 3 bases and J by 6 bases; unmatched bases: 8. Germline V gene sequence: CDR1 SGHRS, CDR2 YFSETQ.

CDR3 bases: TGTGCCAGCAGCCCAAACCCGCCCGGGACTAGCGGCAACTACGAGCAGTACTTC. Its translation is CASSPNPPGTSGNYEQYF. The V and J genes are TRBV4-2 and TRBJ2-7, with 11 bases lining up with TRBD2. With V trimmed by 4 bases and J by 3 bases, 14 bases remained unmatched. Germline assignment: CDR1 LGHNA and CDR2 YNFKEQ. CDR3 length: 18 residues.

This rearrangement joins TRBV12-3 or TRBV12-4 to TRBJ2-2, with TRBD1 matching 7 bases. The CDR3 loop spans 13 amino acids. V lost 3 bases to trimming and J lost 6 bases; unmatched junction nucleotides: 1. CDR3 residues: CASSLGQPGELFF. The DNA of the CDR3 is TGTGCCAGCAGTTTGGGACAGCCCGGGGAGCTGTTTTTT.

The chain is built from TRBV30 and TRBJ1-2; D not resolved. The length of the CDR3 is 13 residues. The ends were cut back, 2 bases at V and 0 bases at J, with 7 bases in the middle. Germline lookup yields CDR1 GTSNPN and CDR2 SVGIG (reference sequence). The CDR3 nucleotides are TGTGCCTGGAGTCTAGATCCTAACTATGGCTACACCTTC. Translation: CAWSLDPNYGYTF.

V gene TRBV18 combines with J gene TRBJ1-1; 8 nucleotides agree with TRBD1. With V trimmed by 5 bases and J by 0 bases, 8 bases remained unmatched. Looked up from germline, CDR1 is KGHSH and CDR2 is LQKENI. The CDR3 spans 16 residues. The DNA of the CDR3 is TGTGCCAGCTCAACTGGGACAGGAAGGATGAACACTGAAGCTTTCTTT. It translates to CASSTGTGRMNTEAFF.

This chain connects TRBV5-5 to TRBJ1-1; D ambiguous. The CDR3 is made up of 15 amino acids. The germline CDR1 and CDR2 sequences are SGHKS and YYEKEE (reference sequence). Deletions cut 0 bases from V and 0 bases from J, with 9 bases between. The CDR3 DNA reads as TGTGCCAGCAGCTTGGTACCAGTTTTGAACACTGAAGCTTTCTTT. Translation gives CASSLVPVLNTEAFF. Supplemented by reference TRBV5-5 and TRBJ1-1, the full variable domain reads DAGVTQSPTHLIKTRGQQVTLRCSPISGHKSVSWYQQVLGQGPQFIFQYYEKEERGRGNFPDRFSARQFPNYSSELNVNALLLGDSALYLCASSLVPVLNTEAFFGQGTRLTVV.

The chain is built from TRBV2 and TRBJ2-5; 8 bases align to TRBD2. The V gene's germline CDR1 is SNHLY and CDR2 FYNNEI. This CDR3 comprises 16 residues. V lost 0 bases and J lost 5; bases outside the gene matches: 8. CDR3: CASSEARTSFQETQYF. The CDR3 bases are TGTGCCAGCAGTGAAGCTCGGACTAGCTTTCAGGAGACCCAGTACTTC.

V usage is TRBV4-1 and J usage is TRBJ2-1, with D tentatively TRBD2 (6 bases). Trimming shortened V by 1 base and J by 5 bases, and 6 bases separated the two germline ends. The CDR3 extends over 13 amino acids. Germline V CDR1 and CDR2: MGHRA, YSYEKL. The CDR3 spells CASSQAGDNEQFF. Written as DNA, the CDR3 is TGCGCCAGCAGCCAAGCGGGGGACAATGAGCAGTTCTTC.

The CDR3 region has the DNA TGTGCCAGCAGTCCCGTCGGGGTTCGCACAGATACGCAGTATTTT. Protein product: CASSPVGVRTDTQYF. This chain joins TRBV27 and TRBJ2-3, with D perhaps matching TRBD2 (5 bases). This CDR3 has 15 amino acids. In germline, CDR1 is MNHEY, CDR2 SMNVEV (reference sequence). V dropped 5 bases and J dropped 1 base, with 13 bases sitting between them.

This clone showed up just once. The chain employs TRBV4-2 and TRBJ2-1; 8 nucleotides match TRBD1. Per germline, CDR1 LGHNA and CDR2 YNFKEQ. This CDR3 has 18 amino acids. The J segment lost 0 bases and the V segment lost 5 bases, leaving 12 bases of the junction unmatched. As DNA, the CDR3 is TGTGCCAGCAGCAGACAGGACAGGGAGGTTCCCTCCTACAATGAGCAGTTCTTC. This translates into CASSRQDREVPSYNEQFF.

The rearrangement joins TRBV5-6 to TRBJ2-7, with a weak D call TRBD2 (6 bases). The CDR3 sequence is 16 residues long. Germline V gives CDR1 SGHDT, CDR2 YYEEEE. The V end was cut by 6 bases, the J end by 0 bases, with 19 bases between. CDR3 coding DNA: TGTGCCAGCACCTGGGGAGCGGGTCCAAGCTCCTACGAGCAGTACTTC. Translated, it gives CASTWGAGPSSYEQYF.

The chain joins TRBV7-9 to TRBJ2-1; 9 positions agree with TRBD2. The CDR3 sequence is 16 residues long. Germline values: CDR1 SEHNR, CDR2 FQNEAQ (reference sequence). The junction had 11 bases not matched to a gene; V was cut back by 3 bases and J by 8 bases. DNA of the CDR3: TGTGCCAGCAGCTTTGCTAGGACTAGCGAACCTGATGAGCAGTTCTTC. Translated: CASSFARTSEPDEQFF.